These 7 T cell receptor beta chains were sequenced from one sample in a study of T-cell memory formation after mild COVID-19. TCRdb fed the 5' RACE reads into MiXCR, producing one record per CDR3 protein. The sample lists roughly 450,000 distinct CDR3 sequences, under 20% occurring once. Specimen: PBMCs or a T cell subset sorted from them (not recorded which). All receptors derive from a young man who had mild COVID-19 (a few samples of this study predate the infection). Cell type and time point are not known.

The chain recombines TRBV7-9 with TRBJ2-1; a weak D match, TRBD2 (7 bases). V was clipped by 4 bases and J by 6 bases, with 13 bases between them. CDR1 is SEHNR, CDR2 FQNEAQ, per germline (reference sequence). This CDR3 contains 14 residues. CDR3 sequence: CASSYGGGGNEQFF. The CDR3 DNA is TGTGCCAGCAGCTATGGGGGCGGGGGCAATGAGCAGTTCTTC.

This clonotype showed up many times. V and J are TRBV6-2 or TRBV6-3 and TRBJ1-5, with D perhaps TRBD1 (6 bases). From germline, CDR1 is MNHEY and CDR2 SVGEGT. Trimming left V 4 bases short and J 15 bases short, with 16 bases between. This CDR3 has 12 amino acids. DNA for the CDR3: TGTGCCAGCAGTTCGGGGGCCGCGGGGACGCATTTT. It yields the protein CASSSGAAGTHF.

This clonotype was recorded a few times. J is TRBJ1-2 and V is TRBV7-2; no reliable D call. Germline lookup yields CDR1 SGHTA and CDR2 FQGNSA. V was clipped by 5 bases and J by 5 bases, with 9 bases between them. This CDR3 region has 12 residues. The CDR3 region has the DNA TGTGCCAGCAGCCAGCCGTTGTATGGCTACACCTTC. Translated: CASSQPLYGYTF.

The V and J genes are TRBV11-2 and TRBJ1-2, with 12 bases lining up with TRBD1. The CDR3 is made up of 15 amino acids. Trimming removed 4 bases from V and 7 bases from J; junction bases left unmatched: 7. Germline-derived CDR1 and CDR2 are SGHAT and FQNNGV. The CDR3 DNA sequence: TGTGCCAGCAGCTCGCACCGGGACAGGGGGCTTGGCTACACCTTC. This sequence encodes CASSSHRDRGLGYTF.

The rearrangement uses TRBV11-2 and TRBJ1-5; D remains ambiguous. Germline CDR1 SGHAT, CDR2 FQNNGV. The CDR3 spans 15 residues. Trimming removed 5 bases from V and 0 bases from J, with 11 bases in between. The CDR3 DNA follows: TGTGCCAGCAGCCCACACGGAACTAGCAATCAGCCCCAGCATTTT. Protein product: CASSPHGTSNQPQHF.

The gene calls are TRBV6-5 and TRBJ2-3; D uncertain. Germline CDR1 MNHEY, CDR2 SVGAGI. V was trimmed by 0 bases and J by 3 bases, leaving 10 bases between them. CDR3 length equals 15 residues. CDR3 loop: CASSYSTVATDTQYF. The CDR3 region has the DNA TGTGCCAGCAGTTACTCAACTGTGGCGACAGATACGCAGTATTTT.

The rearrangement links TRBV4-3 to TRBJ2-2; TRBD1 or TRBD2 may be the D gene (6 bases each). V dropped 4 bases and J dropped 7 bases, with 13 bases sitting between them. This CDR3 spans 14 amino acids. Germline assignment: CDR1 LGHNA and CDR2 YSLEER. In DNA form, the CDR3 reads TGCGCCAGCAGCCGAGGGGGGCACGACGGGGAGCTGTTTTTT. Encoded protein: CASSRGGHDGELFF.